This entry lists 21 T cell receptor beta chains sequenced from one sample in a study of T cell changes during pregnancy in multiple sclerosis. The assay was immunoSEQ multiplex PCR, and TCRdb's table has in-frame clones only and misses some. This sample has 50,000 to 65,000 clones, with 85% to 95% found just once. Sequencing used CD8+ T cells from peripheral blood mononuclear cells, obtained in the second trimester of pregnancy. The receptors originated from a female donor with multiple sclerosis, enrolled in a pregnancy study.

The V call is TRBV6-1, the J call TRBJ2-2; D unresolved. This CDR3 has 15 residues. Germline values: CDR1 MNHNS, CDR2 SASEGT. V was shortened by 1 base and J by 0 bases, with 6 bases between the two germline ends. CDR3 residues: CASSEGVANTGELFF. CDR3 DNA sequence: TGTGCCAGCAGTGAAGGTGTAGCGAACACCGGGGAGCTGTTTTTT.

The chain employs TRBV29-1 and TRBJ2-1, with TRBD2 matching 12 bases. J lost 5 bases, V lost 3 bases, and 8 bases had no gene match. Germline V gives CDR1 SQVTM, CDR2 ANQGSEA. CDR3 length: 16 residues. CDR3 region: CSVDSSGRGWDNEQFF. The CDR3, as DNA: TGCAGCGTTGACTCTAGCGGGAGGGGTTGGGACAATGAGCAGTTCTTC.

This clone came up once. This chain joins TRBV5-1 and TRBJ2-1; 11 bases agree with TRBD2. From germline, CDR1 is SGHRS and CDR2 YFSETQ. Losses at the gene ends were 0 bases for V and 5 bases for J; bases not matched to a gene: 4. The CDR3 has 16 residues. Here the CDR3 DNA reads TGCGCCAGCAGCTTGGATATTAGCGGGAGGGACAATGAGCAGTTCTTC. Translation: CASSLDISGRDNEQFF. Complete variable domain (other parts from reference TRBV5-1 and TRBJ2-1): KAGVTQTPRYLIKTRGQQVTLSCSPISGHRSVSWYQQTPGQGLQFLFEYFSETQRNKGNFPGRFSGRQFSNSRSEMNVSTLELGDSALYLCASSLDISGRDNEQFFGPGTRLTVL.

The CDR3, as DNA: TGTGCCAGCAGCGTGGGACTAGCGCTCTACAATGAGCAGTTCTTC. Protein product: CASSVGLALYNEQFF. This chain uses TRBV5-4 with TRBJ2-1; the match to TRBD2 covers 10 bases. The CDR3 sequence is 15 residues long. Germline CDR1 and CDR2: SGHNT and YYREEE (reference sequence). V dropped 4 bases and J dropped 3; count of bases not matched to a gene: 4.

This sequence joins TRBV7-2 and TRBJ2-7; 9 nucleotides agree with TRBD2. V shed 3 bases, J shed 3 bases, and the junction held 6 bases outside the gene matches. CDR3 length equals 15 residues. Germline V gene data show CDR1 as SGHTA and CDR2 as FQGNSA. The CDR3 nucleotides are TGTGCCAGCAGCTTTGCGGGAGGGCCGGGCTACGAGCAGTACTTC. Amino acid sequence: CASSFAGGPGYEQYF. The entire variable domain, with the rest obtained from reference TRBV7-2 and TRBJ2-7, is as follows: GAGVSQSPSNKVTEKGKDVELRCDPISGHTALYWYRQSLGQGLEFLIYFQGNSAPDKSGLPSDRFSAERTGGSVSTLTIQRTQQEDSAVYLCASSFAGGPGYEQYFGPGTRLTVT.

This chain uses TRBV5-1 with TRBJ2-7; 12 bases agree with TRBD2. Looked up from germline, CDR1 is SGHRS and CDR2 is YFSETQ. With 4 bases clipped from V and 4 bases from J, the junction kept 12 bases outside the gene matches. CDR3 length equals 17 residues. CDR3 residues: CASSVGMRTSGNYEQYF. DNA of the CDR3: TGCGCCAGCAGCGTGGGGATGAGGACTAGCGGGAATTACGAGCAGTACTTC.

This sequence joins TRBV10-1 and TRBJ2-1; D gene ambiguous. This CDR3 contains 12 residues. V lost 6 bases and J lost 4, with 7 bases in between. Germline V lookup: CDR1 WNHNN, CDR2 SYGVQD (reference sequence). In DNA, the CDR3 is TGCGCCAGCAGGCGGAAGTACAATGAGCAGTTCTTC. It encodes CASRRKYNEQFF.

This chain links TRBV12-2 with TRBJ1-3. TRBV12-2 is a pseudogene segment. The CDR3 is made up of 16 amino acids. The CDR3: CASRLDGALEGNTIYF. The CDR3 DNA follows: TGTGCAAGTCGCCTCGACGGAGCTCTAGAGGGAAACACCATATATTTT.

The genes are TRBV30 and TRBJ2-2; tentatively, D is TRBD2 (6 bases). The germline V gene has CDR1 GTSNPN and CDR2 SVGIG (reference sequence). This CDR3 has 14 residues. V was clipped by 4 bases and J by 0 bases, with 9 bases between them. Here the CDR3 DNA reads TGTGCCTGGAACAGACTAGCGAACACCGGGGAGCTGTTTTTT. It codes for CAWNRLANTGELFF.

The chain has TRBV14 and TRBJ1-1; D remains unclear. The germline gives CDR1 SGHDN, CDR2 FVKESK. The V end lost 5 bases, the J end lost 8 bases, and 15 bases lay between the germline ends. The CDR3 covers 13 residues. The CDR3 reads CASSARGEREAFF. The DNA of the CDR3 is TGTGCCAGCAGCGCCCGCGGGGAAAGGGAAGCTTTCTTT.

The chain has TRBV6-1 and TRBJ2-2; D not resolved. The germline V and J ends were trimmed by 4 bases and 0 bases, with 12 bases remaining between them. There are 16 residues in the CDR3. Germline V lookup: CDR1 MNHNS, CDR2 SASEGT. CDR3 sequence: CASSVSQFANTGELFF. CDR3 sequence (DNA): TGTGCCAGCAGTGTGTCACAGTTCGCGAACACCGGGGAGCTGTTTTTT.

The chain joins TRBV4-1 to TRBJ2-7; tentatively, D is TRBD2 (5 bases). The V end lost 4 bases, the J end lost 5 bases, and 21 bases lay between the germline ends. CDR1 and CDR2 (germline): MGHRA, YSYEKL. The CDR3 consists of 16 residues. CDR3 DNA: TGCGCCAGCAGCCCACGCGGGTCCTCTGGGAGAGACGAGCAGTACTTC. Translating it yields CASSPRGSSGRDEQYF.

The chain is built from TRBV30 and TRBJ2-1, with 9 bases lining up with TRBD2. V dropped 2 bases and J dropped 8; count of bases not matched to a gene: 7. Germline values: CDR1 GTSNPN, CDR2 SVGIG (reference sequence). CDR3 length: 14 residues. The chain's CDR3 is CAWSHAGGWHEQFF. In nucleotides, the CDR3 is TGTGCCTGGAGTCACGCGGGGGGGTGGCATGAGCAGTTCTTC. Supplemented by reference TRBV30 and TRBJ2-1, the full variable domain reads SQTIHQWPATLVQPVGSPLSLECTVEGTSNPNLYWYRQAAGRGLQLLFYSVGIGQISSEVPQNLSASRPQDRQFILSSKKLLLSDSGFYLCAWSHAGGWHEQFFGPGTRLTVL.

The DNA for the CDR3 is TGTGCCAGCAGCCCTCCCCGAGGTTTCCCCTACGAGCAGTACTTC. It encodes CASSPPRGFPYEQYF. V usage is TRBV7-8 and J usage is TRBJ2-7; D call uncertain. Trimming removed 5 bases at V and 2 bases at J, with 16 bases between. Germline CDR1 and CDR2: SGHVS and FQNEAQ. The CDR3 covers 15 residues.

This chain links TRBV7-8 with TRBJ1-4, with TRBD1 as a possible D gene (5 bases). The germline CDR1 and CDR2 sequences are SGHVS and FQNEAQ. The CDR3 totals 15 residues. Trimming removed 5 bases at V and 4 bases at J, with 14 bases between. The CDR3 loop reads CASSVRGVLNEKLFF. CDR3 nucleotide sequence: TGTGCCAGCAGCGTCCGGGGGGTACTTAATGAAAAACTGTTTTTT.

The gene calls are TRBV27 and TRBJ1-1; maybe TRBD1 (5 bases). This CDR3 has 15 amino acids. Germline values: CDR1 MNHEY, CDR2 SMNVEV (reference sequence). The V and J ends lost 3 bases and 0 bases respectively, with 11 bases between them. The CDR3 nucleotides read TGTGCCAGCAGTTTGGGGCAGGCAGTGAACACTGAAGCTTTCTTT. Its translation is CASSLGQAVNTEAFF.

The chain has TRBV7-6 and TRBJ2-1; 11 bases align to TRBD2. J lost 7 bases, V lost 2 bases, and 4 bases had no gene match. CDR3 length equals 15 residues. Germline assignment: CDR1 SGHVS and CDR2 FNYEAQ. The CDR3, as DNA: TGTGCCAGCAGCTTAATAGCGGGAGGGTTTAATGAGCAGTTCTTC. Protein: CASSLIAGGFNEQFF.

The chain recombines TRBV9 with TRBJ2-5; D unresolved. This CDR3 is 13 amino acids long. The V and J ends lost 1 base and 4 bases respectively, with 8 bases between them. Germline loops: CDR1 SGDLS, CDR2 YYNGEE. This CDR3 is CASSVLGRETQYF. The CDR3 DNA follows: TGTGCCAGCAGCGTATTGGGCAGAGAGACCCAGTACTTC. Complete variable domain (other parts from reference TRBV9 and TRBJ2-5): DSGVTQTPKHLITATGQRVTLRCSPRSGDLSVYWYQQSLDQGLQFLIQYYNGEERAKGNILERFSAQQFPDLHSELNLSSLELGDSALYFCASSVLGRETQYFGPGTRLLVL.

The chain employs TRBV4-1 and TRBJ2-7; weak D call: TRBD1 (5 bases). The germline V gene encodes CDR1 MGHRA and CDR2 YSYEKL. The CDR3 covers 13 residues. V was shortened by 3 bases and J by 3 bases, with 9 bases between the two germline ends. DNA for the CDR3: TGCGCCAGCAGCCACGACACAGGCTACGAGCAGTACTTC. Translation: CASSHDTGYEQYF.

This clone showed up just once. CDR3 in amino acids: CASSLFKGGNTEAFF. In nucleotides, the CDR3 is TGTGCCAGCAGCTTGTTCAAAGGGGGTAACACTGAAGCTTTCTTT. This chain connects TRBV5-4 to TRBJ1-1, with D perhaps matching TRBD1 (6 bases). Germline V gene data show CDR1 as SGHNT and CDR2 as YYREEE (reference sequence). The CDR3 contains 15 residues. Trimming pared 1 base from V and 2 bases from J, leaving 12 bases between.

V and J are TRBV27 and TRBJ1-2; TRBD1 aligns across 9 bases. The CDR3 contains 19 residues. Germline CDR1 is MNHEY and CDR2 is SMNVEV (reference sequence). The J segment lost 0 bases and the V segment lost 4 bases, leaving 15 bases of the junction unmatched. The CDR3 is CASSSSSGTGNWANYGYTF. The CDR3 DNA follows: TGTGCCAGCAGTTCTTCCTCCGGGACAGGGAATTGGGCTAACTATGGCTACACCTTC.